Shown below are 17 T cell receptor beta chains from a single sample sequenced in a study of blood T cell repertoires in COVID-19. Sequencing was performed with immunoSEQ multiplex PCR; in TCRdb, only in-frame clones are kept and a portion is missing. The sample includes about 300,000 clones, about nine tenths seen only once; the top ten take about 1.7%. Sequencing used PBMCs or T cells enriched from blood (not recorded which). These receptors all come from a woman aged 35 to 49 who had recovered from COVID-19.

Only one count was recorded for this clone. V and J are TRBV19 and TRBJ2-1; 9 bases line up with TRBD1. V lost 1 base to trimming and J lost 5 bases; unmatched junction nucleotides: 0. This CDR3 is built from 14 residues. Germline-derived CDR1 and CDR2 are LNHDA and SQIVND (reference sequence). The CDR3 loop reads CASSIGDRDNEQFF. For the CDR3, the DNA is TGTGCCAGTAGTATAGGGGACAGGGACAATGAGCAGTTCTTC.

J is TRBJ1-3 and V is TRBV5-4, with D perhaps matching TRBD1 (6 bases). The germline CDR1 and CDR2 sequences are SGHNT and YYREEE (reference sequence). The CDR3 totals 16 residues. V was clipped by 2 bases and J by 0 bases, with 12 bases between them. In nucleotides, the CDR3 is TGTGCCAGCAGCTTTCCTGGGGGCGCCTCTGGAAACACCATATATTTT. Protein sequence: CASSFPGGASGNTIYF.

The chain is built from TRBV19 and TRBJ2-1; 9 bases fit TRBD2. Trimming removed 5 bases from V and 3 bases from J; junction bases left unmatched: 8. The germline V gene has CDR1 LNHDA and CDR2 SQIVND (reference sequence). The CDR3 runs to 16 residues. The CDR3 nucleotides are TGTGCCAGTAGTCGATTAGCGGGAGCAATCTACAATGAGCAGTTCTTC. Its protein product is CASSRLAGAIYNEQFF.

This chain joins TRBV5-1 and TRBJ2-7; 9 bases agree with TRBD1. The junction had 8 bases not matched to a gene; V was cut back by 0 bases and J by 4 bases. The CDR3 length is 16 residues. Germline V lookup: CDR1 SGHRS, CDR2 YFSETQ. For the CDR3, the DNA is TGCGCCAGCAGCTTGGCCGGGACAGGGTCCCCTTACGAGCAGTACTTC. This encodes CASSLAGTGSPYEQYF.

The rearrangement uses TRBV30 and TRBJ1-6, with TRBD1 matching over 9 bases. The CDR3 consists of 14 residues. The V segment lost 5 bases and the J segment 10 bases; nucleotides outside the gene matches: 9. Germline CDR1 is GTSNPN and CDR2 is SVGIG (reference sequence). CDR3 coding DNA: TGTGCCTGGGGTCTACAGGGGGCTGTCTCACCCCTCCACTTT. Translated: CAWGLQGAVSPLHF.

V is TRBV6-5 and J is TRBJ1-4; 9 bases are shared with TRBD1. The length of the CDR3 is 15 residues. V was clipped by 8 bases and J by 8 bases; unmatched bases: 12. The germline V gene encodes CDR1 MNHEY and CDR2 SVGAGI. The CDR3 nucleotides are TGTGCCAGCCACCTGCGAGGGACAGGGCGAGAAAAACTGTTTTTT. Translating it yields CASHLRGTGREKLFF.

The chain employs TRBV18 and TRBJ2-5; TRBD2 matches at 8 bases. J lost 2 bases, V lost 3 bases, and 2 bases had no gene match. This CDR3 spans 14 amino acids. CDR1 and CDR2 (germline): KGHSH, LQKENI. The DNA of the CDR3 is TGTGCCAGCTCACCGAGCGGGAGTCAAGAGACCCAGTACTTC. Its translation is CASSPSGSQETQYF.

The chain carries TRBV20-1 and TRBJ1-1; the D gene is possibly TRBD1 (6 bases). The germline gives CDR1 DFQATT, CDR2 SNEGSKA (reference sequence). Trimming shortened V by 3 bases and J by 1 base, and 9 bases separated the two germline ends. CDR3 size: 13 residues. The CDR3 nucleotides read TGCAGTGCTAGTCTGGGGGCGAACACTGAAGCTTTCTTT. It is translated as CSASLGANTEAFF.

The genes are TRBV19 and TRBJ2-5; D uncertain. Germline V gene data show CDR1 as LNHDA and CDR2 as SQIVND (reference sequence). CDR3 size: 13 residues. The V end was cut by 0 bases, the J end by 2 bases, with 4 bases between. CDR3 sequence reads: CASSIDRQETQYF. In nucleotides, the CDR3 is TGTGCCAGTAGTATAGACCGTCAAGAGACCCAGTACTTC.

The J gene is TRBJ2-7, the V gene TRBV5-5, with D uncertain. This CDR3 has 14 residues. Per the germline V gene, CDR1 is SGHKS and CDR2 is YYEKEE (reference sequence). V dropped 3 bases and J dropped 2 bases, with 12 bases sitting between them. The CDR3 sequence: CASSSSGITYEQYF. The CDR3 DNA reads TGTGCCAGCAGCTCATCAGGTATCACCTACGAGCAGTACTTC. Full variable domain (missing parts from reference TRBV5-5 and TRBJ2-7): DAGVTQSPTHLIKTRGQQVTLRCSPISGHKSVSWYQQVLGQGPQFIFQYYEKEERGRGNFPDRFSARQFPNYSSELNVNALLLGDSALYLCASSSSGITYEQYFGPGTRLTVT.

The V and J genes are TRBV10-3 and TRBJ1-6; 8 positions agree with TRBD1. V shed 0 bases, J shed 3 bases, and the junction held 4 bases outside the gene matches. The V gene's germline CDR1 is ENHRY and CDR2 SYGVKD. The CDR3 is 17 amino acids. The CDR3 nucleotides read TGTGCCATCAGTGAGTCACAGGGGGTAGGCTATAATTCACCCCTCCACTTT. Translation gives CAISESQGVGYNSPLHF.

The CDR3 DNA reads TGCGCCAGCAGCCATTCACAAGGATTAGAGGATGGCTACACCTTC. Protein sequence: CASSHSQGLEDGYTF. This sequence joins TRBV4-1 and TRBJ1-2; D unclear. This CDR3 region has 15 residues. CDR1 is MGHRA and CDR2 is YSYEKL in the germline V gene. Trimming removed 3 bases from V and 6 bases from J, with 17 bases in between.

The CDR3: CASSQLHTGELFF. CDR3 DNA: TGCGCCAGCAGCCAGTTACATACCGGGGAGCTGTTTTTT. The chain has TRBV4-1 and TRBJ2-2; D gene unclear. Germline V gene data show CDR1 as MGHRA and CDR2 as YSYEKL. This CDR3 is 13 amino acids long. V dropped 3 bases and J dropped 5 bases, with 7 bases sitting between them.

This clone was counted only a few times. The CDR3 nucleotides read TGTGCCAGCAGCGCGACCAGGGGGTTTAACACTGAAGCTTTCTTT. Translated: CASSATRGFNTEAFF. The chain joins TRBV5-4 to TRBJ1-1; the match to TRBD1 covers 7 bases. CDR1 and CDR2 (germline): SGHNT, YYREEE (reference sequence). The J segment lost 2 bases and the V segment lost 4 bases, leaving 8 bases of the junction unmatched. The CDR3 length is 15 residues.

The chain couples TRBV2 to TRBJ2-2; 10 bases align to TRBD2. The V segment lost 9 bases and the J segment 1 base; nucleotides outside the gene matches: 11. Germline loops: CDR1 SNHLY, CDR2 FYNNEI. The length of the CDR3 is 17 residues. The CDR3 loop is CASVGASGGQNTGELFF. The CDR3 bases are TGTGCCAGTGTTGGGGCTAGCGGGGGCCAGAACACCGGGGAGCTGTTTTTT.

The rearrangement links TRBV6-5 to TRBJ2-2; D is ambiguous. Deletions cut 6 bases from V and 0 bases from J, with 11 bases between. The V gene's germline CDR1 is MNHEY and CDR2 SVGAGI. This CDR3 region has 15 residues. CDR3 amino acids: CASSFRRANTGELFF. The DNA of the CDR3 is TGTGCCAGCAGCTTCCGCCGGGCGAACACCGGGGAGCTGTTTTTT.

The chain uses TRBV19 and TRBJ2-1, with 7 bases fitting TRBD2. V dropped 10 bases and J dropped 0; count of bases not matched to a gene: 9. Germline CDR1 is LNHDA and CDR2 is SQIVND (reference sequence). This CDR3 is built from 15 residues. CDR3 residues: CATSLAGSSYNEQFF. CDR3 nucleotides: TGTGCCACCAGCTTAGCGGGTTCCTCCTACAATGAGCAGTTCTTC.